This T cell receptor beta chain was sequenced for a study of siplizumab effects on memory and regulatory T cells. Study-wide results and caveats: Tracing alloreactive clones into unstimulated subsets worked for only a minor fraction of them.

The table lists this clone with a count of one. The antigen remains unidentified. Libraries were prepared by immunoSEQ multiplex PCR; TCRdb keeps only in-frame clonotypes and omits some of them. The sample consists of roughly 100,000 clones, roughly 93% of them appearing once. CDR3 length equals 18 residues. The germline CDR1 and CDR2 sequences are LGHNA and YNFKEQ. Trimming removed 0 bases at V and 5 bases at J, with 20 bases between. This chain connects TRBV4-2 to TRBJ1-5, with D perhaps TRBD1 (6 bases). The sequenced sample consisted of CD8+ T cells sorted from blood. This receptor was obtained from a human donor in good health. The CDR3 loop reads CASSQDYLTGRRDQPQHF. In DNA, the CDR3 is TGTGCCAGCAGCCAAGATTATTTAACAGGGCGGCGGGATCAGCCCCAGCATTTT.